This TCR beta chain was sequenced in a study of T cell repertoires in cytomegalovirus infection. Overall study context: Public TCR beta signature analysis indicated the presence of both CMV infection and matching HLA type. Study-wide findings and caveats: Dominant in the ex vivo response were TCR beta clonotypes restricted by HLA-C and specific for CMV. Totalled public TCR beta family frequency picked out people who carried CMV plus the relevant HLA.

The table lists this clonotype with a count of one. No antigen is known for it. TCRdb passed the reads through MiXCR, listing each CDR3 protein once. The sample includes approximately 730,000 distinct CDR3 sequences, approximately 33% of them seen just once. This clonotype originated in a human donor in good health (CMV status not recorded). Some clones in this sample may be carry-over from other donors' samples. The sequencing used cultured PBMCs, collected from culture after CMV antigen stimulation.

CDR3 sequence reads: CASSFTQKGDTQYF. The CDR3 DNA reads as TGTGCCAGCAGCTTTACCCAAAAGGGGGATACGCAGTATTTT. This rearrangement joins TRBV5-4 to TRBJ2-3; TRBD1 is a possible D gene (5 bases). The CDR3 extends over 14 amino acids. Trimming left V 2 bases short and J 6 bases short, with 13 bases between. Germline V gives CDR1 SGHNT, CDR2 YYREEE (reference sequence).